This is a list of T cell receptor beta chains from one sample in a study of human T cells and chemical hapten exposure. TCRdb analysed the 5' RACE reads with MiXCR anew, one entry per CDR3 protein. This table holds 81,000 or so distinct CDR3 sequences, roughly 8% found once. The receptors were sampled from a male donor in good health. Both conserved end residues are trimmed from each CDR3. The order of the fields is J gene, V gene, CDR3 protein.

TRBJ2-3 TRBV10-3 AISEGISSTDTQY
TRBJ2-1 TRBV7-2 ASSSPTGNNEQF
TRBJ1-4 TRBV10-3 AISESEGATNEKLF
TRBJ2-6 TRBV11-2 ASGVLSGANVLT
TRBJ1-6 TRBV12-3/TRBV12-4 ASSFRQGQAPLH
TRBJ2-7 TRBV3-1 ASSPGGGSSYEQY
TRBJ2-7 TRBV25-1 ASSADSSYEQY
TRBJ2-3 TRBV6-5 ASSYAGLAGGPDTQY
TRBJ2-7 TRBV25-1 ASSVGQGIYEQY
TRBJ2-6 TRBV19 ASTRQEGTSGANVLT
TRBJ1-1 TRBV10-3 AISRQGAGNTEAF
TRBJ1-5 TRBV19 ASRKQDHNQPQH
TRBJ1-1 TRBV11-2 ASSFGQDHTEAF
TRBJ1-5 TRBV9 ASSPGTGGGQPQH
TRBJ1-5 TRBV2 ASSVIGNQPQH
TRBJ2-7 TRBV3-1 ASSPPGRQLYEQY
TRBJ2-3 TRBV2 ASSTGRDFPDTQY
TRBJ1-4 TRBV29-1 SVGGYNEKLF
TRBJ2-7 TRBV20-1 SASGRLAATYEQY
TRBJ2-5 TRBV18 ASSPLPGQETQY
TRBJ2-3 TRBV5-4 ASSSGTIVDTQY
TRBJ1-5 TRBV18 ASSPIPSGARQPQH
TRBJ2-7 TRBV7-2 ASSPRTGRIGEQY
TRBJ2-1 TRBV12-3/TRBV12-4 ASSPDFSGSINEQF
TRBJ1-1 TRBV7-9 ASEKGRAEAF
TRBJ1-2 TRBV12-3/TRBV12-4 ASSPRQGLFYGYT
TRBJ2-5 TRBV7-6 ASSRSADSETQY
TRBJ1-5 TRBV20-1 SASSSNQPQH
TRBJ2-2 TRBV12-3/TRBV12-4 ASSLTTNTGELF
TRBJ1-5 TRBV19 ASSPEYTNQPQH
TRBJ2-1 TRBV12-3/TRBV12-4 ASSPIPTSGEGRNEQF